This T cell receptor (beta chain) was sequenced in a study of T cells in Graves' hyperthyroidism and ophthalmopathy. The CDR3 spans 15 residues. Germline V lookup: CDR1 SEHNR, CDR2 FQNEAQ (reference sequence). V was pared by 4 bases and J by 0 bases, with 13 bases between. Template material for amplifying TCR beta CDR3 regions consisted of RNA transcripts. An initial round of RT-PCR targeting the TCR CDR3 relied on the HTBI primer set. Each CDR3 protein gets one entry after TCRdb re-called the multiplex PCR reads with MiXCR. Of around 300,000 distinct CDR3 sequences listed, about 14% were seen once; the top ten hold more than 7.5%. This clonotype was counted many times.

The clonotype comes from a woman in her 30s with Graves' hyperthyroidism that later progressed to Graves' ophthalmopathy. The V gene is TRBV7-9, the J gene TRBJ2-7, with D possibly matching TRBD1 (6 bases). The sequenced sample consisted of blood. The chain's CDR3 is CASSSQDRNSYEQYF. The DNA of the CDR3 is TGTGCCAGCAGCTCCCAGGACAGAAACTCCTACGAGCAGTACTTC.